What follows are 11 T cell receptor beta chains derived from one specimen sequenced in a study of metastatic and nonmetastatic thyroid tumors. All patients were untreated before thyroid surgery. MiXCR re-clonotyped the PCR reads for TCRdb. Found here are about 38,000 clones, approximately 30% of them singletons; the top ten hold about a tenth. Source material: blood. The source of these receptors is a male donor with papillary thyroid cancer or a benign thyroid nodule (not recorded which). Some clones in this sample may be carry-over from other donors' samples.

The chain carries TRBV20-1 and TRBJ2-1; 9 nucleotides agree with TRBD2. The CDR3 consists of 15 residues. From germline, CDR1 is DFQATT and CDR2 SNEGSKA (reference sequence). V shed 2 bases and J 6 bases; nucleotides not matched to a gene: 8. CDR3 loop: CSARPRLAAPNEQFF. In nucleotides, the CDR3 is TGCAGTGCTAGACCAAGACTAGCGGCTCCCAATGAGCAGTTCTTC.

This chain joins TRBV11-1 and TRBJ2-3, with D perhaps matching TRBD2 (5 bases). V gave up 5 bases and J gave up 4 bases, with 16 bases separating them. This CDR3 region has 15 residues. Germline-derived CDR1 and CDR2 are SGHAT and FQDESV (reference sequence). The CDR3 loop reads CASSPLGEYADTQYF. The CDR3, as DNA: TGTGCCAGCAGCCCCCTTGGGGAGTACGCAGATACGCAGTATTTT.

In its sample, this clone was seen a few times. The gene calls are TRBV12-3 or TRBV12-4 and TRBJ1-2; possible D gene TRBD1, 6 bases. The CDR3 covers 15 residues. Trimming took off 6 bases at V and 4 bases at J, with 18 bases between the two ends. CDR3 in DNA: TGTGCCAGCAGCCTAAAAGCAGGGGAAGGCTATGGCTACACCTTC. This codes for CASSLKAGEGYGYTF.

This clone has more than one count but fewer than ten. V and J are TRBV28 and TRBJ1-5; D remains unclear. Germline V gene data show CDR1 as MDHEN and CDR2 as SYDVKM. CDR3 length: 14 amino acids. Trimming removed 7 bases at V and 2 bases at J, with 12 bases between. The CDR3: CASTSRRGNQPQHF. The CDR3 nucleotides are TGTGCCAGCACCTCCCGGAGAGGCAATCAGCCCCAGCATTTT. Based on the CDR3 plus reference TRBV28 and TRBJ1-5, the full variable domain is DVKVTQSSRYLVKRTGEKVFLECVQDMDHENMFWYRQDPGLGLRLIYFSYDVKMKEKGDIPEGYSVSREKKERFSLILESASTNQTSMYLCASTSRRGNQPQHFGDGTRLSIL.

The CDR3 spells CASSPTGPGDTQYF. The CDR3 region has the DNA TGTGCCAGCAGCCCGACAGGGCCGGGAGATACCCAGTACTTC. The J gene is TRBJ2-5, the V gene TRBV7-9, with D perhaps matching TRBD1 (7 bases). The V gene lost 5 bases and the J gene lost 8 bases, with 18 bases spanning the gap. CDR1 and CDR2 from the germline V gene are SEHNR and FQNEAQ (reference sequence). The CDR3 consists of 14 residues.

V usage is TRBV20-1 and J usage is TRBJ2-7; D unclear. The CDR3 length is 12 residues. The germline gives CDR1 DFQATT, CDR2 SNEGSKA (reference sequence). V lost 6 bases and J 2 bases, leaving 11 bases between the germline ends. The CDR3 reads CSAPNVAYEQYF. DNA of the CDR3: TGCAGTGCCCCCAACGTTGCCTACGAGCAGTACTTC.

This chain joins TRBV4-1 and TRBJ2-1, with 12 bases matching TRBD2. This CDR3 has 17 amino acids. Germline CDR1 is MGHRA and CDR2 is YSYEKL. The junction had 8 bases not matched to a gene; V was cut back by 4 bases and J by 4 bases. CDR3 sequence (DNA): TGCGCCAGCAGCCCCATGACGACTAGCGGGAGTTACAATGAGCAGTTCTTC. Translating gives CASSPMTTSGSYNEQFF.

This clone was counted between two and nine times. This chain connects TRBV20-1 to TRBJ2-1; 14 positions match TRBD2. Looked up from germline, CDR1 is DFQATT and CDR2 is SNEGSKA (reference sequence). V shed 6 bases and J 9 bases; nucleotides not matched to a gene: 13. CDR3 size: 16 residues. The CDR3 DNA follows: TGCAGTGCCGGAAGGGTCGGGACTAGCGGGAGTAGTGAGCAGTTCTTC. Translation: CSAGRVGTSGSSEQFF.

This clone showed up many times. The rearrangement uses TRBV6-1 and TRBJ2-7; the match to TRBD1 covers 8 bases. Per the germline V gene, CDR1 is MNHNS and CDR2 is SASEGT. There are 17 residues in the CDR3. The V gene end was trimmed by 3 bases and the J gene end by 3 bases; junction bases not matched to a gene: 13. DNA for the CDR3: TGTGCCAGCAGTGAGGACCGGACAGGGTTGGGACGCTACGAGCAGTACTTC. Amino acids: CASSEDRTGLGRYEQYF.

This chain joins TRBV20-1 and TRBJ2-3; possible D gene TRBD2, 6 bases. The CDR3 covers 14 residues. Trimming took 6 bases from V and 4 from J, leaving 17 bases between them. CDR1 DFQATT and CDR2 SNEGSKA come from the germline V gene (reference sequence). The CDR3 reads CSAPVPPSADTQYF. The CDR3 nucleotides are TGCAGTGCCCCAGTCCCTCCTAGCGCAGATACGCAGTATTTT.

The chain combines TRBV6-5 with TRBJ2-2; D not certain. This CDR3 region has 17 residues. V shed 0 bases and J shed 3 bases, with 14 bases lying between them. Germline V gives CDR1 MNHEY, CDR2 SVGAGI. CDR3 DNA sequence: TGTGCCAGCAGTTACTCGTATAGGTATCAAGACACCGGGGAGCTGTTTTTT. Translating it yields CASSYSYRYQDTGELFF.